The 20 T cell receptor beta chains given below trace back to one sample, sequenced in a study of Ad26.COV2.S vaccination and SARS-CoV-2 variants. Profiling relied on immunoSEQ multiplex PCR, and the TCRdb table lists in-frame clones only, not all of them. In the table there are about 350,000 clones, about 85% of which are singletons. As to treatment: some 20 received Ad26.COV2.S at low or high dose, single or two shots; about five received placebo; per-sample allocation not given. Sampling occurred on day 63 after the first vaccine or placebo injection. Material: peripheral blood, obtained in a trial of Ad26.COV2.S vaccine versus placebo. The receptors stem from a person between 18 and 65 years old who received the Ad26.COV2.S COVID-19 vaccine or a placebo.

This sequence joins TRBV14 and TRBJ2-7; the match to TRBD2 covers 10 bases. CDR3 length: 17 residues. The germline V gene encodes CDR1 SGHDN and CDR2 FVKESK. V dropped 3 bases and J dropped 2; count of bases not matched to a gene: 10. The CDR3 reads CASSQLVGLAGAYEQYF. CDR3 coding DNA: TGTGCCAGCAGCCAGCTGGTAGGGCTAGCGGGAGCCTACGAGCAGTACTTC.

V and J are TRBV12-5 and TRBJ2-1; D gene uncertain. Germline V CDR1 and CDR2: LGHNT, FRNRAP. This CDR3 region has 13 residues. Trimming took off 1 base at V and 9 bases at J, with 10 bases between the two ends. The CDR3 DNA sequence: TGTGCTAGTGGTTTGGACGAAGTGGGTGAGCAGTTCTTC. It translates to CASGLDEVGEQFF.

CDR3: CATKDSNYGYTF. The DNA for the CDR3 is TGTGCCACCAAGGACAGCAACTATGGCTACACCTTC. The rearrangement joins TRBV24-1 to TRBJ1-2; maybe TRBD1 (6 bases). V dropped 8 bases and J dropped 2 bases, with 8 bases sitting between them. The V gene's germline CDR1 is KGHDR and CDR2 SFDVKD. The CDR3 sequence is 12 residues long.

DNA for the CDR3: TGTGCCTGGAGGAGAAAACAGGGAGGCACTGAAGCTTTCTTT. This encodes CAWRRKQGGTEAFF. V gene TRBV30 combines with J gene TRBJ1-1; D is possibly TRBD1 (6 bases). The germline CDR1 and CDR2 sequences are GTSNPN and SVGIG (reference sequence). This CDR3 has 14 residues. V was shortened by 3 bases and J by 4 bases, with 15 bases between the two germline ends.

V and J are TRBV12-3 or TRBV12-4 and TRBJ1-1; D gene unclear. This CDR3 has 13 amino acids. Trimming removed 2 bases at V and 1 base at J, with 5 bases between. Written as DNA, the CDR3 is TGTGCCAGCAGTTTATCCCAGAACACTGAAGCTTTCTTT. This encodes CASSLSQNTEAFF.

V is TRBV7-2 and J is TRBJ2-7; D gene ambiguous. V gave up 1 base and J gave up 2 bases, with 9 bases separating them. Germline assignment: CDR1 SGHTA and CDR2 FQGNSA. The CDR3 runs 14 residues. CDR3 nucleotide sequence: TGTGCCAGCAGCTTAGACACCGCAACCTACGAGCAGTACTTC. The encoded protein is CASSLDTATYEQYF.

The rearrangement joins TRBV2 to TRBJ2-3; D possibly corresponds to TRBD2 (5 bases). The germline V and J ends were trimmed by 8 bases and 2 bases, with 14 bases remaining between them. Germline V gene data show CDR1 as SNHLY and CDR2 as FYNNEI. The CDR3 runs to 14 residues. CDR3 sequence: CASVLVASTDTQYF. Here the CDR3 DNA reads TGTGCCAGCGTACTAGTTGCTTCCACAGATACGCAGTATTTT.

CDR3 residues: CASSQENYRAFGNQPQHF. The CDR3 DNA follows: TGTGCCAGCAGCCAAGAGAACTACAGGGCTTTTGGCAATCAGCCCCAGCATTTT. The chain recombines TRBV4-2 with TRBJ1-5, with D perhaps matching TRBD1 (6 bases). Looked up from germline, CDR1 is LGHNA and CDR2 is YNFKEQ. Trimming shortened V by 0 bases and J by 2 bases, and 17 bases separated the two germline ends. This CDR3 spans 18 amino acids.

The genes are TRBV25-1 and TRBJ2-3; possible D gene TRBD2, 6 bases. V dropped 4 bases and J dropped 6 bases, with 14 bases sitting between them. Germline values: CDR1 MGHDK, CDR2 SYGVNS. The CDR3 loop spans 14 amino acids. The CDR3 DNA reads as TGTGCCAGCAGTGCGGAGGGGCAGGCGGATACGCAGTATTTT. It yields the protein CASSAEGQADTQYF.

The V gene is TRBV6-5, the J gene TRBJ2-7, with 10 bases matching TRBD1. The ends lost 6 bases at V and 4 bases at J; junction bases unmatched: 9. The CDR3 totals 15 residues. Per the germline V gene, CDR1 is MNHEY and CDR2 is SVGAGI. CDR3 sequence reads: CASSRDRGYMYEQYF. The CDR3, as DNA: TGTGCCAGCAGCCGGGACAGGGGATATATGTACGAGCAGTACTTC.

The V gene is TRBV6-5, the J gene TRBJ2-2; D is uncertain. The CDR3 has 13 amino acids. The germline V and J ends were trimmed by 8 bases and 3 bases, with 10 bases remaining between them. Germline lookup yields CDR1 MNHEY and CDR2 SVGAGI. CDR3 nucleotide sequence: TGTGCCAGCCGAGAACAATACACCGGGGAGCTGTTTTTT. Encoded protein: CASREQYTGELFF.

The chain is built from TRBV2 and TRBJ2-5, with D perhaps TRBD2 (6 bases). Germline V gene data show CDR1 as SNHLY and CDR2 as FYNNEI. This CDR3 spans 14 amino acids. Trimming removed 8 bases from V and 2 bases from J, with 15 bases in between. The CDR3: CASGAGLIQETQYF. As DNA, the CDR3 is TGTGCCAGCGGGGCGGGACTCATACAAGAGACCCAGTACTTC.

This clone came up once. V and J are TRBV6-5 and TRBJ1-2; 8 bases match TRBD1. V gave up 6 bases and J gave up 6 bases; unmatched junction bases: 6. The CDR3 has 13 amino acids. Germline V gene sequence: CDR1 MNHEY, CDR2 SVGAGI. The CDR3 reads CASRSTGADGYTF. CDR3 bases: TGTGCCAGCAGATCGACAGGGGCGGATGGCTACACCTTC.

The rearrangement joins TRBV2 to TRBJ1-5, with D perhaps TRBD1 (5 bases). Between the trimmed V and J ends, which lost 7 bases and 5 bases, there was a span of 12 bases. The germline CDR1 and CDR2 sequences are SNHLY and FYNNEI. This CDR3 comprises 13 residues. The DNA for the CDR3 is TGTGCCAGCACTAGGTTGGGGGATCAGCCCCAGCATTTT. This gives the protein CASTRLGDQPQHF.

In its sample, this clone was seen a few times. CDR3 bases: TGTGCCAGCAGCCAAGGGACAGGGGGACGGTCAGATACGCAGTATTTT. Residues: CASSQGTGGRSDTQYF. This sequence joins TRBV14 and TRBJ2-3; TRBD1 matches at 10 bases. The CDR3 runs to 16 residues. Trimming took 1 base from V and 4 from J; bases not matched to a gene: 5. From germline, CDR1 is SGHDN and CDR2 FVKESK.

The rearrangement joins TRBV18 to TRBJ1-1; a weak D match, TRBD1 (6 bases). V gave up 6 bases and J gave up 0 bases, with 8 bases separating them. This CDR3 is 13 amino acids long. Germline loops: CDR1 KGHSH, CDR2 LQKENI. CDR3: CASSGQMNTEAFF. For the CDR3, the DNA is TGTGCCAGCTCGGGACAAATGAACACTGAAGCTTTCTTT.

The CDR3 loop reads CASSSISDTQYF. CDR3 nucleotides: TGTGCCAGCAGCTCGATTTCAGATACGCAGTATTTT. J is TRBJ2-3 and V is TRBV7-3; D is undetermined. CDR3 length: 12 residues. In germline, CDR1 is SGHTA, CDR2 FQGTGA. V dropped 4 bases and J dropped 4 bases, with 6 bases sitting between them.

V is TRBV19 and J is TRBJ2-7; the D call may be TRBD1 or TRBD2 (5 bases each). V was cut by 5 bases and J by 3 bases, with 14 bases left in between. CDR1 and CDR2 from the germline V gene are LNHDA and SQIVND (reference sequence). This CDR3 is 14 amino acids long. The CDR3 sequence: CASSGRGDDYEQYF. The DNA for the CDR3 is TGTGCCAGTAGTGGACGAGGGGACGACTACGAGCAGTACTTC.

The chain joins TRBV15 to TRBJ2-7; 8 bases align to TRBD2. The junction had 7 bases not matched to a gene; V was cut back by 6 bases and J by 0 bases. This CDR3 region has 15 residues. The germline gives CDR1 LNHNV, CDR2 YYDKDF (reference sequence). The CDR3 reads CATSSETSASYEQYF. The CDR3 DNA follows: TGTGCCACCAGTTCCGAGACTAGCGCCTCCTACGAGCAGTACTTC.

The chain combines TRBV11-2 with TRBJ2-7; D is unresolved. Germline V gene sequence: CDR1 SGHAT, CDR2 FQNNGV. The CDR3 runs to 12 residues. V dropped 0 bases and J dropped 2 bases, with 2 bases sitting between them. The chain's CDR3 is CASSLDAYEQYF. CDR3 in DNA: TGTGCCAGCAGCTTAGATGCCTACGAGCAGTACTTC.